The T cell receptor (beta chain) described here comes from a study of OX40 agonist ivuxolimab in advanced cancers. Study background: Under the entry rules, prior anti-PD-1, anti-PD-L1 or anti-CTLA-4 therapy was allowed, and 40% had some. Among those treated, three patients had partial responses, one with hepatocellular carcinoma and two with cutaneous melanoma.

Samples were taken at baseline and on day 1 of cycles 4 and 7. Sequencing was performed with immunoSEQ multiplex PCR; in TCRdb, only in-frame clones are kept and a portion is missing. The sample carries some 30,000 clones, about 79% recorded once. General study findings and limits: CD8+ T cells (on average) carried more expanded clones than CD4+ T cells.

About this clone itself: The antigen is undetermined.

The V gene lost 3 bases and the J gene lost 2 bases, with 7 bases spanning the gap. Germline values: CDR1 SGHVS, CDR2 FQNEAQ. The CDR3 runs to 13 residues. The receptor was derived from an adult with an advanced solid tumor such as melanoma, head and neck, liver or kidney cancer. The starting material was CD4+ or CD8+ T cells sorted from blood, obtained in a trial of the OX40 agonist ivuxolimab. This chain joins TRBV7-8 and TRBJ1-2, with D tentatively TRBD1 (5 bases). In nucleotides, the CDR3 is TGTGCCAGCAGCTTGGGGGGGAACTATGGCTACACCTTC. Amino acids: CASSLGGNYGYTF.